A selection of T cell receptor beta chains follows, all from one sample in a study of persistence of HIV-infected CD4 T cells. Antigen specificity for these receptors is unknown. Using immunoSEQ multiplex PCR, the repertoire was profiled, and TCRdb retains in-frame clones only, with some absent. The data hold roughly 20,000 clones, with around 60% observed a single time. The sequencing here drew on CD4+ T cells sorted from PBMCs after approximately 19-hour stimulation, taken from a patient who received antiretroviral therapy. The receptors derive from an adult woman with HIV who was CMV-seropositive. Both conserved end residues are part of each CDR3.

CDR3 length,J gene,V gene,CDR3 protein
14,TRBJ1-2,TRBV19,CASSVGTENYGYTF
15,TRBJ2-7,TRBV9,CASSVAGVGTYEQYF
12,TRBJ1-2,TRBV3-1/TRBV3-2,CASSQRMEGYTF
14,TRBJ1-1,TRBV5-1,CASSFDSMNTEAFF
15,TRBJ1-1,TRBV25-1,CASSESTGVFAEAFF
14,TRBJ2-7,TRBV5-1,CASKTGQGAYEQYF
15,TRBJ2-3,TRBV24-1,CATSDSTTSTDTQYF
13,TRBJ1-2,TRBV4-1,CASSQESVGGYTF
14,TRBJ1-3,TRBV6-5,CASTRSLSGNTIYF
16,TRBJ2-7,TRBV4-1,CASSYLRGQGTYEQYF
15,TRBJ1-3,TRBV10-3,CAISEQNRGGNTIYF
16,TRBJ1-3,TRBV30,CAWSRWGDLSGNTIYF
16,TRBJ1-1,TRBV24-1,CATRDNRGWENTEAFF
16,TRBJ1-2,TRBV4-2,CASSQEVIHLNYGYTF
17,TRBJ2-3,TRBV9,CASSPRGSGPLTDTQYF
13,TRBJ2-3,TRBV19,CATTPASGGTQYF
13,TRBJ1-1,TRBV10-3,CAISVRGTSEAFF
15,TRBJ1-2,TRBV5-4,CASSLIMGGANGYTF
15,TRBJ2-3,TRBV5-4,CASSEAGSHTDTQYF
17,TRBJ1-5,TRBV27,CASSPAALRQGGQPQHF
17,TRBJ2-3,TRBV6-1,CASSEAVTSGGTDTQYF
16,TRBJ1-5,TRBV15,CATSRGPRGGIQPQHF
14,TRBJ2-3,TRBV19,CASSIDSGADTQYF
14,TRBJ1-5,TRBV30,CAWSLGGANQPQHF
17,TRBJ2-3,TRBV3-1/TRBV3-2,CASSQGKAIGYTDTQYF
16,TRBJ2-5,TRBV6-6,CASSYPPGGYQETQYF
14,TRBJ1-1,TRBV7-3,CASSVARGQGEAFF
16,TRBJ1-4,TRBV5-1,CASSLGQTTSNEKLFF
12,TRBJ1-2,TRBV19,CASSIGGSGYTF
16,TRBJ2-7,TRBV5-5,CASSPRVAGNPHEQYF
14,TRBJ1-2,TRBV2,CASSDPRGYYGYTF
15,TRBJ1-2,TRBV3-1/TRBV3-2,CASSQLEGDWYGYTF
11,TRBJ2-1,TRBV20-1,CSADGYNEQFF
15,TRBJ2-3,TRBV9,CASSVTSVSTDTQYF
14,TRBJ1-1,TRBV5-4,CASSFAARGTEAFF
15,TRBJ2-1,TRBV21-1,CASSTDGTAYNEQFF
15,TRBJ1-5,TRBV5-6,CASSTQGVSNQPRHF
14,TRBJ1-2,TRBV6-1,CASSEALGNYGYTF